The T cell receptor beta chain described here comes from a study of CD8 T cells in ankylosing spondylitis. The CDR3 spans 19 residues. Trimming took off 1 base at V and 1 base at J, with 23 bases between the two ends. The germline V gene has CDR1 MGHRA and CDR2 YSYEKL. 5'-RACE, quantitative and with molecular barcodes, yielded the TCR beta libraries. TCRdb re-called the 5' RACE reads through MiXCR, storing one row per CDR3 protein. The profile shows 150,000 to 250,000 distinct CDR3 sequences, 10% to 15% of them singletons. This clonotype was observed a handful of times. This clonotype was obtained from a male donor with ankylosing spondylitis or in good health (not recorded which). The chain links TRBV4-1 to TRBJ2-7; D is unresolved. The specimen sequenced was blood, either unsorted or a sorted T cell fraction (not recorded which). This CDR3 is CASSQVDSDFLSPSYEQYF. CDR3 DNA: TGCGCCAGCAGCCAAGTGGATTCTGACTTCTTATCCCCTTCCTACGAGCAGTACTTC.